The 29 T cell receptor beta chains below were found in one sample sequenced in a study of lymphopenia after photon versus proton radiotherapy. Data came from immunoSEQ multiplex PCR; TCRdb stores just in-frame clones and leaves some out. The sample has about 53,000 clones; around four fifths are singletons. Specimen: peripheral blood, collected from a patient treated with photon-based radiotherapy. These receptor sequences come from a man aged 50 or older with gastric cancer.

The CDR3 region is CASSSPGRNYEQYF. The CDR3 DNA reads TGTGCCAGTAGTTCGCCGGGACGAAATTACGAGCAGTACTTC. This chain links TRBV19 with TRBJ2-7; D tentatively reads TRBD1 or TRBD2 (5 bases each). Germline loops: CDR1 LNHDA, CDR2 SQIVND (reference sequence). The CDR3 has 14 amino acids. Trimming took off 5 bases at V and 4 bases at J, with 15 bases between the two ends.

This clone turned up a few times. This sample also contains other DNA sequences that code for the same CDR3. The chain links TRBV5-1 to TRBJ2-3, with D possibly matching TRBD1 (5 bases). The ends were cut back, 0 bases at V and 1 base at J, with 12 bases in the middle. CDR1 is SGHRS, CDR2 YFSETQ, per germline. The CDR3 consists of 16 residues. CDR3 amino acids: CASSLDQGRGTDTQYF. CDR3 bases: TGCGCCAGCAGCTTGGATCAGGGCAGAGGCACAGATACGCAGTATTTT.

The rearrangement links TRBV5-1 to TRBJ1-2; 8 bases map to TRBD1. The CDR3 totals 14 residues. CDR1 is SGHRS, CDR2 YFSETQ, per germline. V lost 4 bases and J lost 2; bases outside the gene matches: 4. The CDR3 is CASSRTGSNYGYTF. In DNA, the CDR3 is TGCGCCAGCAGCAGGACAGGGTCAAACTATGGCTACACCTTC.

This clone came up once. The CDR3 DNA reads as TGTGCCAGCTCACCGGGACTAGCGTTTGAGCAGTACTTC. It specifies CASSPGLAFEQYF. The chain couples TRBV18 to TRBJ2-7; the match to TRBD2 covers 10 bases. Germline CDR1 and CDR2: KGHSH and LQKENI. The length of the CDR3 is 13 residues. V was clipped by 3 bases and J by 7 bases; unmatched bases: 3.

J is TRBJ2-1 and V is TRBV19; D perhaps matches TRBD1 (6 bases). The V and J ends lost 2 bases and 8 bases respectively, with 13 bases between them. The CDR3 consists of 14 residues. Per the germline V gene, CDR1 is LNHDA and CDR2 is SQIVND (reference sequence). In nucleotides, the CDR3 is TGTGCCAGTAGTATACAGCCAGGGGTACATGAGCAGTTCTTC. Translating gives CASSIQPGVHEQFF.

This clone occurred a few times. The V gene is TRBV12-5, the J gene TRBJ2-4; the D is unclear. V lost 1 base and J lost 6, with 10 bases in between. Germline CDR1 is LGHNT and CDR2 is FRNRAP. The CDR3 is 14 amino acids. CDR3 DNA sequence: TGTGCTAGTGGTTTGGCCGGCCCCATAAACATTCAGTACTTC. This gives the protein CASGLAGPINIQYF.

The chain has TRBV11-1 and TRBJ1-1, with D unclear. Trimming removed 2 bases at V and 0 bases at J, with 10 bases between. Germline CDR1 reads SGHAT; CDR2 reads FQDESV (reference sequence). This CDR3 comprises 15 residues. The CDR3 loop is CASSLRRLMNTEAFF. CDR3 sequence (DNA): TGTGCCAGCAGCTTACGCAGGCTCATGAACACTGAAGCTTTCTTT.

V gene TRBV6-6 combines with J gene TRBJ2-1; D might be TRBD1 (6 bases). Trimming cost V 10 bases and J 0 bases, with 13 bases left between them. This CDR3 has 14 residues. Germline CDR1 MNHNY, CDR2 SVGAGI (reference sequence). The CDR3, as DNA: TGTGCCATCTCTAGACAGGACTCCTACAATGAGCAGTTCTTC. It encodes CAISRQDSYNEQFF.

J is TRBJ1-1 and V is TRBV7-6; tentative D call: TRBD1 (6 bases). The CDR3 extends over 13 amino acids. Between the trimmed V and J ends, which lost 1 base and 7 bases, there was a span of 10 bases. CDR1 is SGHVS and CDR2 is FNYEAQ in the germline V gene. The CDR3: CASSLGVQGEAFF. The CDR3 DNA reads TGTGCCAGCAGCTTAGGGGTACAGGGTGAAGCTTTCTTT. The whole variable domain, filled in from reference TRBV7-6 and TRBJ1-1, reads GAGVSQSPRYKVTKRGQDVALRCDPISGHVSLYWYRQALGQGPEFLTYFNYEAQQDKSGLPNDRFSAERPEGSISTLTIQRTEQRDSAMYRCASSLGVQGEAFFGQGTRLTVV.

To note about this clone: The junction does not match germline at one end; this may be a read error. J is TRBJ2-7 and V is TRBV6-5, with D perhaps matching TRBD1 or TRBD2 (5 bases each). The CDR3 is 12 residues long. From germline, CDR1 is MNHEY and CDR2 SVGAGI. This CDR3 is CASSYSPTGAVF. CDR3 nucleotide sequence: TGTGCCAGCAGTTACTCTCCAACAGGAGCGGTATTC.

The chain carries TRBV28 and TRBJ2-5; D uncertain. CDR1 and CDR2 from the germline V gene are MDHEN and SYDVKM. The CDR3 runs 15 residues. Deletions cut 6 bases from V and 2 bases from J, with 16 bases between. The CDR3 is CASSPQMAEQETQYF. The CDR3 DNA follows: TGTGCCAGCAGCCCCCAAATGGCGGAACAAGAGACCCAGTACTTC.

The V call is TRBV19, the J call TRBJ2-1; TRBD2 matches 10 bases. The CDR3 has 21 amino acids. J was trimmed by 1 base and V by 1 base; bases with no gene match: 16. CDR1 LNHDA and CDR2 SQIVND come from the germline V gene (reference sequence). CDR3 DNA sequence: TGTGCCAGTAGTATAGTTGGTTGGGCTAGCGGGAGTGAGAAGTCCTACAATGAGCAGTTCTTC. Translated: CASSIVGWASGSEKSYNEQFF.

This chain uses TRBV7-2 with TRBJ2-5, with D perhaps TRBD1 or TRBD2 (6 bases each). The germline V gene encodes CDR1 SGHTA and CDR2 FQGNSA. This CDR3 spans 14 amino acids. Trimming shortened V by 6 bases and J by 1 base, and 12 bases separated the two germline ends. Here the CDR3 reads CASSKGGPQETQYF. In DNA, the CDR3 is TGTGCCAGCAGTAAAGGGGGGCCCCAAGAGACCCAGTACTTC.

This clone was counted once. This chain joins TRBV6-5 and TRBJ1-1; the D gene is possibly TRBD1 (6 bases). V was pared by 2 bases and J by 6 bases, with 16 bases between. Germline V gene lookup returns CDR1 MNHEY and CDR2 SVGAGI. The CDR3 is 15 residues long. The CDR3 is CASSYRGARFAEAFF. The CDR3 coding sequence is TGTGCCAGCAGTTACCGGGGGGCAAGATTTGCTGAAGCTTTCTTT.

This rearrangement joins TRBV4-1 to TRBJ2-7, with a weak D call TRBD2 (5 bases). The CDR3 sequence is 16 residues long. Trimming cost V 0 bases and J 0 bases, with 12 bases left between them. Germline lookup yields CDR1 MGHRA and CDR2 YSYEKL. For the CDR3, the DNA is TGCGCCAGCAGCCAAGAAGTTAGCGTGAGCTCCTACGAGCAGTACTTC. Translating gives CASSQEVSVSSYEQYF.

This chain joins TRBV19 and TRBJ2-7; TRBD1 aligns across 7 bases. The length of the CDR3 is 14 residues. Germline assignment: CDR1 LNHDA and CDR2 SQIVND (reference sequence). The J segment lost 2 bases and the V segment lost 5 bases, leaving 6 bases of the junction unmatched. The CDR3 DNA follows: TGTGCCAGTAGTGCCCCGGGACAGCCCTACGAGCAGTACTTC. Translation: CASSAPGQPYEQYF.

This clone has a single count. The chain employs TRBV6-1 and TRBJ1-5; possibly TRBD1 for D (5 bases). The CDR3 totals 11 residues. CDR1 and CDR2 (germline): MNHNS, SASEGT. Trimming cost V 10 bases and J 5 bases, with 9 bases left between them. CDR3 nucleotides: TGTGCCACCGCAGGGTATCAGCCCCAGCATTTT. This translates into CATAGYQPQHF.

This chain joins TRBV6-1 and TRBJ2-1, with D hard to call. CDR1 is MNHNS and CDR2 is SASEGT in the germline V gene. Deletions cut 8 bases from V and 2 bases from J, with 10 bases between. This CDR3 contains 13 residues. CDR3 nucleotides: TGTGCCAGCCGGGCGACAACCTACAATGAGCAGTTCTTC. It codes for CASRATTYNEQFF.

The CDR3 protein is CASSPDRITGELFF. The CDR3 nucleotides read TGTGCCAGCAGCCCCGACAGGATCACCGGGGAGCTGTTTTTT. The chain couples TRBV6-5 to TRBJ2-2, with D perhaps TRBD1 (6 bases). This CDR3 is 14 amino acids long. Trimming shortened V by 6 bases and J by 4 bases, and 12 bases separated the two germline ends. Germline V gives CDR1 MNHEY, CDR2 SVGAGI.

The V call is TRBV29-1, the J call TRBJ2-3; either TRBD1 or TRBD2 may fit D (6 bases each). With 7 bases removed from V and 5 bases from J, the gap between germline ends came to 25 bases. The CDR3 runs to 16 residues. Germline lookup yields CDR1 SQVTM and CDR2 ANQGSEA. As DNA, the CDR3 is TGCAGCGCCGTGGTAAGGCGGGTTGGAGGGGGAGATACGCAGTATTTT. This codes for CSAVVRRVGGGDTQYF.

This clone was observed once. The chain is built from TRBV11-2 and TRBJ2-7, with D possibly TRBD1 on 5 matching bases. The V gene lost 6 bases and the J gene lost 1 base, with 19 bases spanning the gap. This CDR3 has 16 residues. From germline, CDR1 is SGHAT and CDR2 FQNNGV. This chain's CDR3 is CASRARATAGSYEQYF. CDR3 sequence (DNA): TGTGCCAGCAGAGCCCGGGCGACAGCCGGTTCCTACGAGCAGTACTTC.

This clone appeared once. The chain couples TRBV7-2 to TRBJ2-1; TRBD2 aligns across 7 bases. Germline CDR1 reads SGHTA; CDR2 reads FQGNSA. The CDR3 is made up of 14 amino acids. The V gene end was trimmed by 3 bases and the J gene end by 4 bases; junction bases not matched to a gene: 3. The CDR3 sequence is CASSFRGSYNEQFF. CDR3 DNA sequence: TGTGCCAGCAGCTTTCGCGGGAGTTACAATGAGCAGTTCTTC.

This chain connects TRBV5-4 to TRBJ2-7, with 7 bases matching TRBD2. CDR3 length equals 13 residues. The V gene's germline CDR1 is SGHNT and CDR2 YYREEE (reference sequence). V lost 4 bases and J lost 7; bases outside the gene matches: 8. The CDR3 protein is CASSPGAGREQYF. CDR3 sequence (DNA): TGTGCCAGCAGCCCGGGAGCGGGGAGGGAGCAGTACTTC.

CDR3 in DNA: TGTGCCAGCACCCGACAGGGGGGTAATGAAAAACTGTTTTTT. As protein: CASTRQGGNEKLFF. The chain carries TRBV2 and TRBJ1-4; 9 bases align to TRBD1. Germline V gives CDR1 SNHLY, CDR2 FYNNEI. This CDR3 comprises 14 residues. Germline trimming cut 7 bases from V and 4 bases from J; bases unmatched to any gene: 4.

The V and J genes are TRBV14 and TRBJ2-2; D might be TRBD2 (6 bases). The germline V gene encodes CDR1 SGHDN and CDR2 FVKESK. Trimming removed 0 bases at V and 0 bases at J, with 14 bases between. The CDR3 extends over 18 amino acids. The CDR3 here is CASSQEGVWTTNTGELFF. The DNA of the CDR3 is TGTGCCAGCAGCCAAGAGGGAGTCTGGACTACGAACACCGGGGAGCTGTTTTTT.

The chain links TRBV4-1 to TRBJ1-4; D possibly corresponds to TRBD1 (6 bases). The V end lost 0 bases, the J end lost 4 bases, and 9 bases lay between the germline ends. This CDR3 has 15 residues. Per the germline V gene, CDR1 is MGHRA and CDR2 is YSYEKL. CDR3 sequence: CASSQEGQDNEKLFF. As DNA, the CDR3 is TGCGCCAGCAGCCAAGAGGGACAAGATAATGAAAAACTGTTTTTT.

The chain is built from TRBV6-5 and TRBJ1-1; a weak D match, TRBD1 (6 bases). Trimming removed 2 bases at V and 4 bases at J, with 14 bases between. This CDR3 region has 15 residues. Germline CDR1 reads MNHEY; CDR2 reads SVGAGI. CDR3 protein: CASSYDPRTATEAFF. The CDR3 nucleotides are TGTGCCAGCAGTTACGACCCCCGGACAGCCACTGAAGCTTTCTTT.

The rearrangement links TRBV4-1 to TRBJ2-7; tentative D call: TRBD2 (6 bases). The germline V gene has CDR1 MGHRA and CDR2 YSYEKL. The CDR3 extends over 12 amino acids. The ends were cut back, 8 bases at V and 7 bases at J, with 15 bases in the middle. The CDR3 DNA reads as TGCGCCAGCGGCAGCGGGCCTGGGGAGCAGTACTTC. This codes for CASGSGPGEQYF.

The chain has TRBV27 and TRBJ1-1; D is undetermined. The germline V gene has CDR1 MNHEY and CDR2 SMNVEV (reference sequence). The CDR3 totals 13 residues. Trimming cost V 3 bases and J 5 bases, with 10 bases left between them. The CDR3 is CASSLRENTEAFF. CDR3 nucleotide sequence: TGTGCCAGCAGTTTGCGGGAGAATACTGAAGCTTTCTTT.